The present TCR beta chain was sequenced within a study of PD-1 blockade in classical Hodgkin lymphoma. Study as a whole: Patients were administered nivolumab (3 mg/kg intravenously) every 2 weeks. Study outcomes and limitations: For complete responders, baseline diversity was comparable to that of newly diagnosed patients.

A word on this clone: As yet, its antigen is unknown.

Assay used: immunoSEQ multiplex PCR; TCRdb lists only in-frame clones, some missing. The sample yields some 86,000 clones, less than 95% seen once. The time point is: cycle 4 day 1 (C4D1), after more than 5 weeks of nivolumab. All trial patients relapsed after autologous stem cell transplantation. This sequence originates from a human donor with classical Hodgkin lymphoma. The specimen comprised peripheral blood mononuclear cells (PBMCs), sampled before the fourth cycle of nivolumab.

CDR3 nucleotide sequence: TGCGCCAGCAGCCCATACAGGGAAAGTATGAACACTGAAGCTTTCTTT. It codes for CASSPYRESMNTEAFF. The chain carries TRBV5-1 and TRBJ1-1, with D perhaps matching TRBD1 (6 bases). Trimming left V 4 bases short and J 0 bases short, with 16 bases between. Germline assignment: CDR1 SGHRS and CDR2 YFSETQ. The CDR3 runs to 16 residues.